Sequencing of this T cell receptor (beta chain) was carried out in a study of cytomegalovirus exposure and HLA in healthy donors. Primers for the PCR totalled 60 Vbeta and 13 Jbeta. TCRdb's copy holds only in-frame clones and misses some; the assay was immunoSEQ multiplex PCR. The sample holds under 200,000 clones, approximately 80% seen once. Unmatched junction bases numbered 6, after V lost 2 bases and J lost 6 bases. Germline CDR1 is SGHTA and CDR2 is FQGNSA. There are 15 residues in the CDR3. The clonotype was recovered from a woman between 45 and 60 years old in good health and CMV-seropositive. The rearrangement uses TRBV7-2 and TRBJ2-1; 8 positions agree with TRBD2. Specimen: PBMCs. This CDR3 is CASSLSVAGTNEQFF. The CDR3 coding sequence is TGTGCCAGCAGCTTATCGGTAGCGGGGACCAATGAGCAGTTCTTC.